This TCR beta chain was obtained from a study of T cell responses to AZD1222 COVID-19 vaccine. General observations from the study: Increases in Spike-specific TCR breadth and depth were seen after two AZD1222 doses. Repertoire sampling happened only post peak T cell response. Regions left unmutated in variants are reportedly the target of nearly half of spike-specific TCRs. Donors were mostly white British, more females; clonal diversity possibly underestimated.

This clone has just one count. The target antigen is unknown. Produced via immunoSEQ multiplex PCR; TCRdb's table is partial and in-frame only. The sample lists around 90,000 clones; more than 70% were seen once. Germline V CDR1 and CDR2: MNHNY, SVGAGI (reference sequence). The CDR3 has 14 amino acids. Trimming cost V 6 bases and J 2 bases; bases outside gene matches: 5. The chain links TRBV6-6 to TRBJ1-2; 8 bases map to TRBD1. This clonotype was obtained from an adult in good health. Sample: peripheral blood, taken on day 0 of AZD1222 vaccination. For the CDR3, the DNA is TGTGCCAGCAGGCGACAGGGGCTGAACTATGGCTACACCTTC. Translated: CASRRQGLNYGYTF.